One TCR beta chain is described in this entry. Its target is unknown. CDR1 and CDR2 (germline): MNHGY, SAAAGT. This CDR3 comprises 14 residues. Deletions cut 5 bases from V and 2 bases from J, with 10 bases between. The data were obtained in a study of T cells in localized non-small cell lung cancer. Assay used: immunoSEQ multiplex PCR; TCRdb lists only in-frame clones, some missing. The sample has 1,300 or so clones, 22% seen once. Points from the study as a whole: The tumor had only one region sequenced, so heterogeneity remains possible. Uninvolved adjacent lung had higher T cell clonality than tumor and all other tissues. In adjacent lung appeared a median around 54 of the top 100 tumor clones.

This receptor was obtained from a woman aged 40-75 years with stage I lung adenocarcinoma. This chain connects TRBV6-8 to TRBJ2-1, with D possibly TRBD1 on 6 matching bases. The sequencing here drew on normal lung tissue next to the tumor, taken before any cancer treatment. The CDR3 loop is CASSRQVTYNEQFF. The CDR3 DNA follows: TGTGCCAGCAGTCGACAGGTTACCTACAATGAGCAGTTCTTC.